This passage covers 8 T cell receptor beta chains from one sample sequenced in a study of T cells in narcolepsy. Some clones are missing from TCRdb's copy, which holds only in-frame ones; the method was immunoSEQ multiplex PCR. Of more than 30,000 clones detected, roughly 77% appear once; the ten largest clones hold 0.9% to 1.2%. Specimen: CD45RA- memory CD4+ T cells from PBMCs. These receptors all come from a human donor with narcolepsy.

This clone was observed a handful of times. DNA of the CDR3: TGTGCCAGCAGTGGAGGGGGGCTTTGGGGAATGGAGACCCAGTACTTC. As protein: CASSGGGLWGMETQYF. The rearrangement joins TRBV27 to TRBJ2-5; D could derive from TRBD1 or TRBD2 (6 bases each). The germline V gene encodes CDR1 MNHEY and CDR2 SMNVEV (reference sequence). This CDR3 is 16 amino acids long. The V end lost 5 bases, the J end lost 5 bases, and 21 bases lay between the germline ends.

CDR3 sequence: CAWSLGGETQYF. Here the CDR3 DNA reads TGTGCCTGGAGTCTGGGGGGAGAGACCCAGTACTTC. V gene TRBV30 combines with J gene TRBJ2-5, with D possibly being TRBD2 (6 bases). Germline CDR1 is GTSNPN and CDR2 is SVGIG (reference sequence). Trimming took off 2 bases at V and 4 bases at J, with 8 bases between the two ends. CDR3 length equals 12 residues.

The chain couples TRBV7-8 to TRBJ1-2, with D hard to call. The V end lost 1 base, the J end lost 4 bases, and 7 bases lay between the germline ends. This CDR3 region has 13 residues. Germline lookup yields CDR1 SGHVS and CDR2 FQNEAQ. The CDR3 is CASSLDRGYGYTF. The CDR3 region has the DNA TGTGCCAGCAGCTTAGACCGGGGCTATGGCTACACCTTC.

This clone was seen more than once but under ten times. The V and J genes are TRBV7-2 and TRBJ2-3, with no clear D. The germline V and J ends were trimmed by 5 bases and 0 bases, with 15 bases remaining between them. CDR1 is SGHTA, CDR2 FQGNSA, per germline. The CDR3 runs to 16 residues. The CDR3 loop is CASSPLGMSSTDTQYF. CDR3 coding DNA: TGTGCCAGCAGCCCTCTAGGAATGTCTAGCACAGATACGCAGTATTTT.

The J gene is TRBJ2-7, the V gene TRBV2; either TRBD1 or TRBD2 may fit D (6 bases each). CDR1 is SNHLY and CDR2 is FYNNEI in the germline V gene. V dropped 7 bases and J dropped 6 bases, with 22 bases sitting between them. The CDR3 loop spans 15 amino acids. The CDR3 DNA is TGTGCCAGCACCCGGGGGCTAGTCGAGACCGGCGAGCAGTACTTC. Translated: CASTRGLVETGEQYF.

The chain uses TRBV30 and TRBJ2-5; D call uncertain. The germline V gene has CDR1 GTSNPN and CDR2 SVGIG (reference sequence). Between the trimmed V and J ends, which lost 1 base and 2 bases, there was a span of 14 bases. CDR3 size: 15 residues. The CDR3 DNA sequence: TGTGCCTGGAGTGCGACAATACCAAGACAAGAGACCCAGTACTTC. Translating gives CAWSATIPRQETQYF.

V usage is TRBV6-5 and J usage is TRBJ2-5; D remains unclear. The CDR3 runs to 12 residues. V dropped 5 bases and J dropped 5 bases, with 9 bases sitting between them. Germline assignment: CDR1 MNHEY and CDR2 SVGAGI. CDR3 in amino acids: CASSPRRETQYF. CDR3 in DNA: TGTGCCAGCAGTCCAAGGCGGGAGACCCAGTACTTC.

This chain links TRBV4-1 with TRBJ2-1, with TRBD1 matching over 11 bases. The V and J ends lost 4 bases and 9 bases, in that order; junction bases with no gene match: 5. The length of the CDR3 is 14 residues. The germline V gene has CDR1 MGHRA and CDR2 YSYEKL. CDR3 nucleotide sequence: TGCGCCAGCAGCCGGGGACAGGGGGTCGGTGAGCAGTTCTTC. It encodes CASSRGQGVGEQFF.